This TCR beta chain emerged from a study of T cells after posttransplantation cyclophosphamide. Points from the study as a whole: Later post-transplant blood repertoires were often dominated by donor CD8+ memory clones. Tissue-infiltrating T cells from skin or gut overlapped little with blood T cells. After PTCy, TRB diversity resembled that of CNI/methotrexate controls.

This table comes from immunoSEQ multiplex PCR, and its TCRdb copy is limited to in-frame clones, with some not included. Among 35,000 to 45,000 clones listed, roughly 73% were seen once. Germline V CDR1 and CDR2: LNHNV, YYDKDF (reference sequence). The CDR3 runs to 12 residues. V was shortened by 5 bases and J by 3 bases, with 5 bases between the two germline ends. A marrow graft followed busulfan-fludarabine conditioning, with cyclophosphamide on days +3 and +4. On this clone: Its antigen is currently unknown.

This chain joins TRBV15 and TRBJ2-1; unclear D gene. Material: CD4+ T cells sorted from blood, obtained roughly 250 weeks after a stem cell transplant with posttransplant cyclophosphamide. The clonotype was recovered from a female patient in her 40s who received an allogeneic stem cell transplant from a related donor, was CMV-positive, and had no GVHD. Certain T cells may be donor cells from the graft. The CDR3 is CATSLVYNEQFF. The CDR3 DNA reads TGTGCCACCAGCCTAGTCTACAATGAGCAGTTCTTC.